These 18 T cell receptor beta chains were all obtained from the same sample, sequenced in a study of metastatic and nonmetastatic thyroid tumors (dated by TCRdb to 2018 to 2021). No patient had received any treatment before thyroid surgery. Libraries were made using PCR. Sequencing was carried out with an Illumina HiSeq 4000. In-frame beta chains were kept once TCRdb had trimmed the public reads at Q25 with fastp and called clones with MiXCR. Counted in this sample were around 40,000 clones; about 17% of them appeared once. Together, the top ten hold 6.2% of the sample. Sequencing was carried out using blood. The source of these receptors is a male donor with papillary thyroid cancer or a benign thyroid nodule (not recorded which). Some clones in this sample may be carry-over from other donors' samples.

This clone was counted many times. The chain links TRBV4-1 to TRBJ2-7; D may be TRBD2 (5 bases). This CDR3 spans 14 amino acids. The V gene's germline CDR1 is MGHRA and CDR2 YSYEKL. V was shortened by 5 bases and J by 2 bases, with 13 bases between the two germline ends. The CDR3 loop reads CASSAADSTYEQYF. CDR3 bases: TGCGCCAGCAGCGCCGCGGACTCCACCTACGAGCAGTACTTC.

This clone came up many times. This chain links TRBV30 with TRBJ2-3, with 11 bases that match TRBD1. In germline, CDR1 is GTSNPN, CDR2 SVGIG (reference sequence). The CDR3 length is 18 residues. The J segment lost 3 bases and the V segment lost 5 bases, leaving 16 bases of the junction unmatched. The DNA of the CDR3 is TGTGCCTGGGAGGGACAGGGGGGGGGACGGGAGCTGACAGATACGCAGTATTTT. Residues: CAWEGQGGGRELTDTQYF.

This clone was detected many times. The chain joins TRBV6-4 to TRBJ2-3; unclear D gene. V dropped 1 base and J dropped 3 bases, with 5 bases sitting between them. This CDR3 spans 13 amino acids. The germline V gene has CDR1 MRHNA and CDR2 SNTAGT. In nucleotides, the CDR3 is TGTGCCAGCAGTGACTTGGTGACAGATACGCAGTATTTT. It is translated as CASSDLVTDTQYF.

This clone has ten or more counts. The CDR3 spells CASSLALRGRGYTF. CDR3 DNA: TGTGCCAGCAGCTTAGCGCTCCGGGGGAGGGGCTACACCTTC. This chain connects TRBV7-8 to TRBJ1-2, with D perhaps matching TRBD1 (5 bases). The CDR3 contains 14 residues. CDR1 is SGHVS, CDR2 FQNEAQ, per germline. V was pared by 0 bases and J by 8 bases, with 13 bases between.

This clone was counted at least ten times. V is TRBV11-1 and J is TRBJ2-5, with 8 positions matching TRBD1. Looked up from germline, CDR1 is SGHAT and CDR2 is FQDESV (reference sequence). The CDR3 is 16 residues long. V lost 4 bases, J lost 3 bases, and 10 bases stayed unmatched. CDR3 nucleotides: TGTGCCAGCAGCTCCCCGCCCCCAGGGGGCGAAGAGACCCAGTACTTC. Translated: CASSSPPPGGEETQYF.

There are many counts of this clone. The rearrangement links TRBV7-9 to TRBJ1-4, with no clear D. The CDR3 covers 14 residues. The germline CDR1 and CDR2 sequences are SEHNR and FQNEAQ (reference sequence). The V and J ends lost 5 bases and 8 bases respectively, with 15 bases between them. The CDR3: CASSNRGQVEKLFF. CDR3 bases: TGTGCCAGCAGCAACCGGGGTCAGGTAGAAAAACTGTTTTTT. Variable domain in full (rest from reference TRBV7-9 and TRBJ1-4): DTGVSQNPRHKITKRGQNVTFRCDPISEHNRLYWYRQTLGQGPEFLTYFQNEAQLEKSRLLSDRFSAERPKGSFSTLEIQRTEQGDSAMYLCASSNRGQVEKLFFGSGTQLSVL.

This clone was seen ten or more times. The chain recombines TRBV12-5 with TRBJ1-1; D is unresolved. CDR3 length equals 13 residues. Germline loops: CDR1 LGHNT, CDR2 FRNRAP. V lost 4 bases and J lost 8, with 14 bases in between. The CDR3 region is CASGSTSAKEAFF. Here the CDR3 DNA reads TGTGCTAGTGGTTCTACTTCCGCGAAAGAAGCTTTCTTT.

In this sample, this clone turned up many times. The chain is built from TRBV20-1 and TRBJ2-1; 13 bases are a match to TRBD2. The V and J ends lost 5 bases and 8 bases, in that order; junction bases with no gene match: 12. CDR3 length equals 16 residues. Germline loops: CDR1 DFQATT, CDR2 SNEGSKA (reference sequence). As DNA, the CDR3 is TGCAGTGCTCCTTCTGGGACTAGCGGGGTCTGGGATGAGCAGTTCTTC. This sequence encodes CSAPSGTSGVWDEQFF.

This clone occurred a few times. V and J are TRBV2 and TRBJ2-7; 12 positions match TRBD1. This CDR3 has 14 residues. The germline V gene encodes CDR1 SNHLY and CDR2 FYNNEI. Trimming cost V 8 bases and J 2 bases; bases outside gene matches: 4. The CDR3 loop is CASSWDRGPYEQYF. In DNA form, the CDR3 reads TGTGCCAGCTCATGGGACAGGGGGCCCTACGAGCAGTACTTC.

This clone was seen repeatedly, ten times or more. This sequence joins TRBV12-3 or TRBV12-4 and TRBJ1-2, with D maybe TRBD1 (5 bases). Trimming removed 2 bases from V and 7 bases from J, with 17 bases in between. The CDR3 is 15 amino acids. The CDR3 coding sequence is TGTGCCAGCAGTTTATTCGAGACAGACTCTTTTGGCTACACCTTC. It yields the protein CASSLFETDSFGYTF.

This clone was recorded many times. The rearrangement uses TRBV20-1 and TRBJ2-1; 10 nucleotides align to TRBD1. Germline CDR1 is DFQATT and CDR2 is SNEGSKA (reference sequence). V lost 2 bases and J lost 4; bases outside the gene matches: 8. The CDR3 covers 16 residues. CDR3 DNA sequence: TGCAGTGCTAGACTAAGACAGGGGGCACGATACAATGAGCAGTTCTTC. This gives the protein CSARLRQGARYNEQFF.

This clone was observed many times. The chain recombines TRBV7-9 with TRBJ1-1, with D possibly matching TRBD1 (6 bases). CDR3 length: 14 residues. V was clipped by 5 bases and J by 1 base, with 11 bases between them. Germline assignment: CDR1 SEHNR and CDR2 FQNEAQ (reference sequence). CDR3 in amino acids: CASSERDKNTEAFF. CDR3 DNA sequence: TGTGCCAGCAGCGAACGGGACAAGAACACTGAAGCTTTCTTT.

This clone has ten or more counts. This chain connects TRBV4-2 to TRBJ2-3; TRBD2 aligns across 11 bases. Germline lookup yields CDR1 LGHNA and CDR2 YNFKEQ. This CDR3 region has 16 residues. V was clipped by 4 bases and J by 1 base; unmatched bases: 4. The DNA for the CDR3 is TGTGCCAGCAGCCCGGGACTAGCGGAACGCACAGATACGCAGTATTTT. It translates to CASSPGLAERTDTQYF.

The sample holds many counts of this clone. This chain uses TRBV30 with TRBJ2-1; 10 nucleotides match TRBD2. The V gene end was trimmed by 0 bases and the J gene end by 4 bases; junction bases not matched to a gene: 15. From germline, CDR1 is GTSNPN and CDR2 SVGIG (reference sequence). The CDR3 contains 19 residues. This chain's CDR3 is CAWSVLRSGRRSSYNEQFF. CDR3 sequence (DNA): TGTGCCTGGAGTGTACTCCGTAGCGGGAGGCGTTCGTCTTACAATGAGCAGTTCTTC.

The chain links TRBV11-1 to TRBJ2-2; D not certain. The V end lost 5 bases, the J end lost 2 bases, and 21 bases lay between the germline ends. CDR1 SGHAT and CDR2 FQDESV come from the germline V gene (reference sequence). The length of the CDR3 is 18 residues. The CDR3 DNA reads TGTGCCAGCAGCCCTGTCCCTGCTAATTTCGCTAACACCGGGGAGCTGTTTTTT. It yields the protein CASSPVPANFANTGELFF.

There are many counts of this clone. The chain couples TRBV10-2 to TRBJ2-1, with 10 bases fitting TRBD2. Trimming removed 4 bases from V and 7 bases from J; junction bases left unmatched: 7. This CDR3 is 15 amino acids long. Germline-derived CDR1 and CDR2 are WSHSY and SAAADI. CDR3: CASSVRLAGENEQFF. As DNA, the CDR3 is TGCGCCAGCAGTGTCAGGCTAGCGGGAGAAAATGAGCAGTTCTTC.

This clone was recorded at least ten times. The V gene is TRBV6-2 or TRBV6-3, the J gene TRBJ2-7; TRBD2 matches 9 bases. The trim removed 6 bases at V and 2 bases at J, leaving 11 bases unmatched. The CDR3 runs 16 residues. Per germline, CDR1 MNHEY and CDR2 SVGEGT. The CDR3 here is CASSPPTSGPPYEQYF. DNA for the CDR3: TGTGCCAGCAGCCCTCCTACTAGCGGGCCCCCCTACGAGCAGTACTTC.

This clone ranks as medium-sized. J is TRBJ2-7 and V is TRBV6-1; D is uncertain. This CDR3 contains 12 residues. Germline V gives CDR1 MNHNS, CDR2 SASEGT. Trimming pared 6 bases from V and 6 bases from J, leaving 12 bases between. The CDR3 DNA follows: TGTGCCAGCAGCTCCCCTCAGTCCGAGCAGTACTTC. It yields the protein CASSSPQSEQYF.